These 11 T cell receptor beta chains share one sample of origin, sequenced in a study of shared clonotypes between healthy human individuals. The method was immunoSEQ multiplex PCR; TCRdb's version includes in-frame clones alone and lacks a portion of them. Of roughly 550,000 clones in the sample, about 95% were seen once. The naive CD8 fraction comprised CD45RO-negative cells positively selected for CCR7 and excluded terminally differentiated effector memory CD45RA+ cells. The sequencing sample was made of naive CD8+ T cells sorted from blood. These receptors were collected from a woman aged 25 to 39 in good health.

This CDR3 is CASSPGGETQYF. CDR3 DNA sequence: TGCGCCAGCAGTCCGGGAGGTGAGACCCAGTACTTC. This chain uses TRBV5-1 with TRBJ2-5, with 7 bases matching TRBD2. This CDR3 has 12 residues. Germline assignment: CDR1 SGHRS and CDR2 YFSETQ. The V gene end was trimmed by 5 bases and the J gene end by 5 bases; junction bases not matched to a gene: 3.

The genes are TRBV5-6 and TRBJ1-2; no clear D gene. The germline V and J ends were trimmed by 7 bases and 4 bases, with 11 bases remaining between them. Germline-derived CDR1 and CDR2 are SGHDT and YYEEEE. The CDR3 totals 12 residues. The CDR3 loop is CASRTESYGYTF. CDR3 nucleotides: TGTGCCAGCCGGACGGAGTCCTATGGCTACACCTTC.

This chain joins TRBV6-1 and TRBJ2-1; TRBD1 matches at 9 bases. The germline CDR1 and CDR2 sequences are MNHNS and SASEGT. The CDR3 contains 12 residues. V was clipped by 4 bases and J by 9 bases; unmatched bases: 1. Here the CDR3 reads CASSGTGVEQFF. CDR3 coding DNA: TGTGCCAGCAGTGGGACAGGGGTTGAGCAGTTCTTC.

The J gene is TRBJ1-2, the V gene TRBV5-4; TRBD1 agrees at 8 bases. Germline V CDR1 and CDR2: SGHNT, YYREEE (reference sequence). The CDR3 contains 14 residues. V dropped 7 bases and J dropped 7; count of bases not matched to a gene: 12. CDR3 coding DNA: TGTGCCAGCCGACCGGGACGGACAGGGAGTGGCTACACCTTC. It yields the protein CASRPGRTGSGYTF.

The chain combines TRBV19 with TRBJ2-5, with 7 positions matching TRBD2. The end of the DNA fits TRBJ2-7 better, so the J call may be wrong. Per the germline V gene, CDR1 is LNHDA and CDR2 is SQIVND (reference sequence). The CDR3 spans 15 residues. The CDR3 DNA is TGTGCCAGTAGTATCTGGCTAGCGGAGTCCTACGAGCAGTACTTC. This translates into CASSIWLAESYEQYF.

This chain joins TRBV11-2 and TRBJ2-2, with D perhaps matching TRBD1 or TRBD2 (5 bases each). The length of the CDR3 is 14 residues. Trimming removed 5 bases at V and 7 bases at J, with 14 bases between. In germline, CDR1 is SGHAT, CDR2 FQNNGV. CDR3 residues: CASSPHGTSGELFF. Here the CDR3 DNA reads TGTGCCAGCAGCCCCCACGGGACCAGCGGGGAGCTGTTTTTT. The whole variable domain, remainder taken from reference TRBV11-2 and TRBJ2-2, is EAGVAQSPRYKIIEKRQSVAFWCNPISGHATLYWYQQILGQGPKLLIQFQNNGVVDDSQLPKDRFSAERLKGVDSTLKIQPAKLEDSAVYLCASSPHGTSGELFFGEGSRLTVL.

This clone appeared a single time. The chain combines TRBV7-9 with TRBJ1-1; TRBD1 matches at 9 bases. The CDR3 has 14 amino acids. V lost 4 bases to trimming and J lost 0 bases; unmatched junction nucleotides: 0. Germline V CDR1 and CDR2: SEHNR, FQNEAQ (reference sequence). The CDR3 region is CASSWDRVNTEAFF. In DNA form, the CDR3 reads TGTGCCAGCAGCTGGGACAGGGTGAACACTGAAGCTTTCTTT.

The J gene is TRBJ2-7, the V gene TRBV4-2; TRBD1 is a possible D gene (6 bases). Deletions cut 5 bases from V and 3 bases from J, with 14 bases between. CDR1 is LGHNA and CDR2 is YNFKEQ in the germline V gene. The CDR3 covers 14 residues. The CDR3 here is CASSAWTEYYEQYF. CDR3 sequence (DNA): TGTGCCAGCAGCGCGTGGACAGAGTACTACGAGCAGTACTTC.

V gene TRBV4-2 combines with J gene TRBJ2-3; 7 nucleotides agree with TRBD2. The CDR3 spans 19 residues. Trimming removed 0 bases from V and 4 bases from J; junction bases left unmatched: 16. CDR1 LGHNA and CDR2 YNFKEQ come from the germline V gene. The CDR3 nucleotides are TGTGCCAGCAGCCAAGAAAGGGCTAGCGGAAGCTCACCGGCAGATACGCAGTATTTT. Protein: CASSQERASGSSPADTQYF.

The chain recombines TRBV27 with TRBJ2-2; D is unresolved. This CDR3 comprises 15 residues. The germline gives CDR1 MNHEY, CDR2 SMNVEV (reference sequence). V was pared by 5 bases and J by 5 bases, with 15 bases between. CDR3 in DNA: TGTGCCAGCAGTCCCGAATGGGCGTGGACCGGGGAGCTGTTTTTT. Translating it yields CASSPEWAWTGELFF.

The chain uses TRBV19 and TRBJ2-1; TRBD2 matches 11 bases. Trimming cost V 3 bases and J 7 bases; bases outside gene matches: 5. This CDR3 region has 15 residues. CDR1 is LNHDA, CDR2 SQIVND, per germline (reference sequence). CDR3 nucleotides: TGTGCCAGTAGTATTTTTAGCGGGAGGGGGAATGAGCAGTTCTTC. Its protein product is CASSIFSGRGNEQFF. Full variable domain (missing parts from reference TRBV19 and TRBJ2-1): DGGITQSPKYLFRKEGQNVTLSCEQNLNHDAMYWYRQDPGQGLRLIYYSQIVNDFQKGDIAEGYSVSREKKESFPLTVTSAQKNPTAFYLCASSIFSGRGNEQFFGPGTRLTVL.